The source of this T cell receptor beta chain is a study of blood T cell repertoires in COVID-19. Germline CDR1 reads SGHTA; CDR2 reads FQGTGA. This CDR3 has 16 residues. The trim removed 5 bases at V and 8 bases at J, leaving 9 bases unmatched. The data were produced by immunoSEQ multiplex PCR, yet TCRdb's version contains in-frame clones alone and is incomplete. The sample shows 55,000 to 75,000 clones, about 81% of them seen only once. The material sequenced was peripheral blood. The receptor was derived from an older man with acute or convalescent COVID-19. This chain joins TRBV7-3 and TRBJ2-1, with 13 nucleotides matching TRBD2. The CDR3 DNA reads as TGTGCCAGCAGCAAAGGGACTAGCGGGAAGTCGGATGAGCAGTTCTTC. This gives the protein CASSKGTSGKSDEQFF.